The T cell receptor (beta chain) described here comes from a study of CD8 T cells in Susac syndrome. CD8+ and CD4+ T cells from blood underwent TCR beta sequencing, which was carried out in a high-throughput format. A quantity of about 0.5 to 1 ug RNA underwent reverse transcription using random hexamers. The immunoSEQ assay covered 54 Vbeta and 13 Jbeta segments for CDR3. TCRdb called the immunoSEQ multiplex PCR reads again in MiXCR, with one record for every CDR3 protein. Altogether about 73,000 distinct CDR3 sequences are present, about 95% being singletons, with the ten largest covering around 0.4%. The CDR3 totals 16 residues. Germline V gives CDR1 SNHLY, CDR2 FYNNEI. The V and J ends lost 3 bases and 4 bases, in that order; junction bases with no gene match: 11.

V gene TRBV2 combines with J gene TRBJ1-2; 7 positions match TRBD1. This receptor was obtained from a human donor with multiple sclerosis. Material: CD8+ T cells from PBMCs. CDR3 region: CASSEGGGGAFYGYTF. The CDR3 DNA sequence: TGTGCCAGCAGTGAGGGGGGAGGGGGCGCGTTCTATGGCTACACCTTC.